This T cell receptor beta chain originates from a study of blood T cell repertoires in COVID-19. Study background: Donors in the United States, Italy and Spain gave samples during acute or convalescent COVID-19.

Allocation to cohorts depended on clinical history reported by the participants. Losses at the gene ends were 2 bases for V and 8 bases for J; bases not matched to a gene: 7. The CDR3 totals 15 residues. CDR1 and CDR2 from the germline V gene are MDHEN and SYDVKM. Methods used by the authors: Reference gene primer amplification gave nucleated cell count estimates. Profiling relied on immunoSEQ multiplex PCR, and the TCRdb table lists in-frame clones only, not all of them. The DNA gave D and trimming, while V, J and clone size come from that table. Seen here are some 170,000 clones, roughly 85% observed once, and the top ten hold 5% to 8%.

The sample taken for sequencing was PBMCs or T cells enriched from blood (not recorded which). This sequence was found in a man between 35 and 55 years old who had recovered from COVID-19. The J gene is TRBJ1-4, the V gene TRBV28; 8 bases line up with TRBD1. CDR3 loop: CASSLRQGFGEKLFF. The CDR3 DNA sequence: TGTGCCAGCAGTTTAAGACAGGGGTTTGGGGAAAAACTGTTTTTT. Using reference TRBV28 and TRBJ1-4 for the parts outside the CDR3, the full variable domain is DVKVTQSSRYLVKRTGEKVFLECVQDMDHENMFWYRQDPGLGLRLIYFSYDVKMKEKGDIPEGYSVSREKKERFSLILESASTNQTSMYLCASSLRQGFGEKLFFGSGTQLSVL.